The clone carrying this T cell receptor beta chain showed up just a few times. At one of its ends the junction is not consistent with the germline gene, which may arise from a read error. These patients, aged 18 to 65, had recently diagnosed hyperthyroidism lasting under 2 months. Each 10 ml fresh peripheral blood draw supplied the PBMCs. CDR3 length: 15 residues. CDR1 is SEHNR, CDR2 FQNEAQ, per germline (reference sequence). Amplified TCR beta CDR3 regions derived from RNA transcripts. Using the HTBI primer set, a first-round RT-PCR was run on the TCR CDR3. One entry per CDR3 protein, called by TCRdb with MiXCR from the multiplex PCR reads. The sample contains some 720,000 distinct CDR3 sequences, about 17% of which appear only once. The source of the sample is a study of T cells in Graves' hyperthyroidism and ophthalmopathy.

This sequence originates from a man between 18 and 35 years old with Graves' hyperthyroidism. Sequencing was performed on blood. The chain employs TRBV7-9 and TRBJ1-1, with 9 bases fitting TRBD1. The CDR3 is CASSLYRGLKTEAFF. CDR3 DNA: TGTGCCAGCAGCCTCTACAGGGGGCTGAAGACTGAAGCTTTCTTT.